The rows below give T cell receptor beta chains drawn from one sample of a study of graft-versus-host responses after intestinal transplantation. TCRdb keeps only in-frame clones here, not all; method: immunoSEQ multiplex PCR. This table holds 85,000 to 100,000 clones, more than 85% found once. What these receptors recognize is not known. Sequenced here: unstimulated CD4+ T cells sorted from spleen or lymph node cells, sampled before intestinal transplant. The receptors here all came from a human donor who received an intestinal transplant. Each CDR3 is given with its conserved first and last residue. A D gene is named only where the DNA matches it firmly. Part of the rows lack a size; the others show once, few, many or a class for expanded clones.

TRBJ2-7,.,TRBV6-6,.,TGTGCCAGCATGGAACGGGAGAACCACGAGCAGTACTTC,CASMERENHEQYF
TRBJ1-5,TRBD1,TRBV6-1,.,TGTGCCAGCAACCTAGACAGGGTCGGCAATCAGCCCCAGCATTTT,CASNLDRVGNQPQHF
TRBJ2-3,.,TRBV4-3,.,TGCGCCAGCAGCCACCTGACAGCCCCTAGCACAGATACGCAGTATTTT,CASSHLTAPSTDTQYF
TRBJ1-5,.,TRBV7-6,.,TGTGCCAGCAGTTTGGGCCCCGGAAAGAATAGCAATCAGCCCCAGCATTTT,CASSLGPGKNSNQPQHF
TRBJ1-5,.,TRBV27,.,TGTGCCAGCAGTTTCACGGGGGTCAATCAGCCCCAGCATTTT,CASSFTGVNQPQHF
TRBJ2-7,TRBD1,TRBV7-8,.,TGTGCCAGCAGCTTATTTATCGGCAGGGGGACCTCCTACGAGCAGTACTTC,CASSLFIGRGTSYEQYF
TRBJ2-1,.,TRBV29-1,.,TGCAGCGCCCCCAGAGCGCCAAACTCCTACAATGAGCAGTTCTTC,CSAPRAPNSYNEQFF
TRBJ1-2,.,TRBV5-5,.,TGTGCCAGCAGCTTGGCCCAGGGTGGGTATGGCTACACCTTC,CASSLAQGGYGYTF
TRBJ2-7,.,TRBV11-2,.,TGTGCCAGCAGCTTAGAGAGGGGGTTAGCTTTCTACGAGCAGTACTTC,CASSLERGLAFYEQYF
TRBJ2-7,.,TRBV6-1,.,TGTGCCAGCAGTGTCGGGATCCTGGCCTACGAGCAGTACTTC,CASSVGILAYEQYF
TRBJ2-5,TRBD1,TRBV14,once,TGTGCCAGCAGCCACCACCCGGGACAGGGGGTTTCAGAGACCCAGTACTTC,CASSHHPGQGVSETQYF
TRBJ2-3,TRBD2,TRBV5-1,.,TGCGCCAGCAGCGTCCCCCTAGCGGGGGTATCCACAGATACGCAGTATTTT,CASSVPLAGVSTDTQYF
TRBJ2-5,TRBD2,TRBV10-3,.,TGTGCCATCAGTGAGTTGTTAAGCGGGACCGTCAGGCGAGAGACCCAGTACTTC,CAISELLSGTVRRETQYF
TRBJ1-6,TRBD1,TRBV4-3,.,TGCGCCAGCAGCCAGAACCCGACAGGGAGGATTTCACCCCTCCACTTT,CASSQNPTGRISPLHF
TRBJ2-4,TRBD2,TRBV25-1,.,TGTGCCAGCAGTCCTAGCGGGAGTGGGGACAAAAACATTCAGTACTTC,CASSPSGSGDKNIQYF
TRBJ2-5,TRBD1,TRBV5-1,.,TGCGCCAGCAGCAGGGGCTTAGGGACAGGGGGCCAAGAGACCCAGTACTTC,CASSRGLGTGGQETQYF
TRBJ2-3,.,TRBV5-1,.,TGCGCCAGCAGCTTGGATGGGACTAGCACAGATACGCAGTATTTT,CASSLDGTSTDTQYF
TRBJ2-5,.,TRBV29-1,.,TGCAGCGTTGCTAGCCAAGAGACCCAGTACTTC,CSVASQETQYF
TRBJ2-7,.,TRBV9,once,TGTGCCAGCAGCTTAACCGGGAGTGGGAGCTCCTACGAGCAGTACTTC,CASSLTGSGSSYEQYF
TRBJ2-1,TRBD2,TRBV7-3,.,TGTGCCAGCAGCTTAATGGGACTAGCGGGGGGGTACAATGAGCAGTTCTTC,CASSLMGLAGGYNEQFF
TRBJ2-2,TRBD1,TRBV19,.,TGTGCCGGAGACAGGGAGAAGAACACCGGGGAGCTGTTTTTT,CAGDREKNTGELFF
TRBJ2-5,TRBD2,TRBV4-3,.,TGCGCCAGCAGCCAAGAGCCGGCGGGGGGGCTTGCGACCCAGTACTTC,CASSQEPAGGLATQYF
TRBJ1-2,.,TRBV6-5,.,TGTGCCAGCATGGACACGGTCTATGGCTACACCTTC,CASMDTVYGYTF
TRBJ2-1,TRBD1,TRBV5-3,.,TGTGCCAGAAGCTTGGCCCTGGGACAGGGGGTCAATGAGCAGTTCTTC,CARSLALGQGVNEQFF
TRBJ1-5,.,TRBV7-9,once,TGTGCCAGCAGCATTTGGGCAGGACACCCTAGCAATCAGCCCCAGCATTTT,CASSIWAGHPSNQPQHF
TRBJ2-5,TRBD1,TRBV9,.,TGTGCCAGCAGCGCAACCGGGACAGCATCTGGGTGGGAGACCCAGTACTTC,CASSATGTASGWETQYF
TRBJ2-1,.,TRBV30,.,TGTGCCAGCCCGGGGAGCTCCTACAATGAGCAGTTCTTC,CASPGSSYNEQFF
TRBJ1-5,.,TRBV5-5,.,TGTGCCAGCAGCTATGACAGAATGGGCCAGCCCCAGCATTTT,CASSYDRMGQPQHF
TRBJ1-2,.,TRBV18,.,TGTGCCAGCTCACCCCCTCAAGGGGCGACTGGTTATGGCTACACCTTC,CASSPPQGATGYGYTF
TRBJ2-7,TRBD1,TRBV18,.,TGTGCCAGCTCACCTGGAGGCCTGACAGGGGGCTTGAGGGAGCAGTACTTC,CASSPGGLTGGLREQYF
TRBJ2-5,TRBD1,TRBV4-2,.,TGTGCCAGCAGCCGAGCACAGGGGGCTGCGCTCCAAGAGACCCAGTACTTC,CASSRAQGAALQETQYF
TRBJ2-7,.,TRBV6-5,once,TGTGCCAGCATTTCCCCAGGGGATGGCTACGAGCAGTACTTC,CASISPGDGYEQYF
TRBJ1-2,.,TRBV12-5,.,TGTGCTAGTGGTGCTTCCCTAAGCTATGGCTACACCTTC,CASGASLSYGYTF
TRBJ2-3,TRBD2,TRBV19,once,TGTGCCAGTAGTATAGATTTCGGGGGGGGCGGTGAGAATACGCAGTATTTT,CASSIDFGGGGENTQYF
TRBJ1-3,TRBD1,TRBV2,.,TGTGCCAGCATTTTAGGGGGCGCTAAAGGAAACACCATATATTTT,CASILGGAKGNTIYF
TRBJ1-6,.,TRBV6-5,.,TGTGCCAGCAGTTACGAACCCCCGGGAGGGAATTCACCCCTCCACTTT,CASSYEPPGGNSPLHF
TRBJ1-6,TRBD1,TRBV5-1,.,TGCGCCAGCAGCTTAGGACAGGGCGGGAATTCACCCCTCCACTTT,CASSLGQGGNSPLHF
TRBJ1-1,.,TRBV6-1,.,TGTGCCAGCCCCCGCGGCTCCCCCGGAAACACTGAAGCTTTCTTT,CASPRGSPGNTEAFF
TRBJ2-3,.,TRBV7-2,.,TGTGCCAGCAGCCTTAGACAGAGCACAGATACGCAGTATTTT,CASSLRQSTDTQYF
TRBJ1-1,TRBD1,TRBV15,.,TGTGCCACCAGCAGAGAAGGGGGCTGGGTGGAAGCTTTCTTT,CATSREGGWVEAFF